The rows below give T cell receptor beta chains drawn from one sample of a study of blood T cell repertoires in COVID-19. The assay was immunoSEQ multiplex PCR, and TCRdb's table has in-frame clones only and misses some. The repertoire holds some 270,000 clones, with about 89% as singletons. Sequencing was done on a sample of peripheral blood. The receptor set was obtained from a man aged 45-60 years with acute or convalescent COVID-19. Both conserved end residues are part of each CDR3. A D gene is named only where the DNA matches it firmly. The size field is filled for only some rows; it gives once, few, many or a size class.

d_gene	abundance	v_gene	j_gene	CDR3aa
TRBD1	NA	TRBV3-1/TRBV3-2	TRBJ2-5	CASSQDGTGPQETQYF
TRBD1	NA	TRBV11-2	TRBJ1-4	CASSRSLGQGGEKLFF
NA	NA	TRBV27	TRBJ1-2	CASSLQGRTNYGYTF
TRBD1	NA	TRBV25-1	TRBJ1-1	CASRVTQGADAEAFF
TRBD1	NA	TRBV19	TRBJ2-6	CASRLDRVRTGANVLTF
NA	NA	TRBV27	TRBJ2-3	CASSFWGLGDTQYF
TRBD1	NA	TRBV7-9	TRBJ1-4	CASSHRDRAGEKLFF
TRBD1	once	TRBV12-5	TRBJ2-5	CASGLRGLRETQYF
NA	NA	TRBV29-1	TRBJ1-2	CSVVGTPNYGYTF
TRBD2	NA	TRBV12-3/TRBV12-4	TRBJ2-5	CASVLAAEGPQYF
NA	NA	TRBV21-1	TRBJ2-1	CASRGATSYNEQFF
NA	NA	TRBV5-6	TRBJ2-2	CASSAKGGGNTGELFF
TRBD1	once	TRBV5-1	TRBJ2-7	CASSLRQGGLEQYF
NA	NA	TRBV10-2	TRBJ2-2	CATSTGTDTGELFF
NA	NA	TRBV9	TRBJ1-2	CASSAREGYGYTF
NA	NA	TRBV3-1/TRBV3-2	TRBJ2-7	CASSQAPWTGIYEQYF
NA	NA	TRBV11-2	TRBJ1-1	CASSLAGGEAFF
NA	NA	TRBV10-3	TRBJ1-2	CAISQDTNYGYTF
NA	NA	TRBV12-3/TRBV12-4	TRBJ2-5	CASSAGGETQYF
NA	NA	TRBV7-3	TRBJ2-2	CASSFNLAGELFF
NA	NA	TRBV11-2	TRBJ2-7	CASSRKGDSGSYEQYF
TRBD2	NA	TRBV18	TRBJ2-7	CASATPPGGGPYEQYF
NA	NA	TRBV30	TRBJ2-5	CAWAGGFRETQYF
TRBD2	NA	TRBV5-1	TRBJ2-3	CASSLAVSGDYTDTQYF
NA	once	TRBV27	TRBJ1-1	CASSFWVGTEAFF
TRBD1	NA	TRBV2	TRBJ1-5	CATQRGQGDQPQHF
NA	few	TRBV28	TRBJ2-7	CASRGPDGYYEQYF
TRBD1	NA	TRBV14	TRBJ2-6	CASSPLGQGQPGANVLTF
NA	NA	TRBV30	TRBJ1-1	CAWASDYTEAFF
NA	NA	TRBV13	TRBJ2-3	CASSSRLPIAEDTQYF
NA	NA	TRBV2	TRBJ2-5	CASMNGDKGWGETQYF
NA	NA	TRBV27	TRBJ1-2	CASSPGTNGNYGYTF
NA	NA	TRBV6-5	TRBJ2-3	CASREATDTQYF
TRBD1	NA	TRBV5-5	TRBJ1-4	CASSLGTGGVFGEKLFF
TRBD2	NA	TRBV6-6	TRBJ2-1	CASSPLSGTSGGASYNEQFF
TRBD1	NA	TRBV6-6	TRBJ2-7	CASNKGQGQSYEQYF
NA	NA	TRBV3-1/TRBV3-2	TRBJ2-7	CASSQAHEQYF
TRBD1	NA	TRBV6-6	TRBJ2-7	CASTPDRPSSYEQYF
NA	NA	TRBV14	TRBJ1-3	CASSHRTLSGNTIYF
NA	NA	TRBV19	TRBJ1-5	CASKFIDSNQPQHF
NA	NA	TRBV4-1	TRBJ2-5	CASSRGQEGETQYF
NA	NA	TRBV4-1	TRBJ1-2	CASSPGQNVYGYTF
NA	NA	TRBV29-1	TRBJ1-4	CSVQAGFEKLFF
NA	NA	TRBV6-5	TRBJ1-5	CASSYSRQGQPQHF
TRBD1	NA	TRBV6-5	TRBJ2-2	CASSYRDRGTGELFF
TRBD1	NA	TRBV10-3	TRBJ1-2	CAISESDRGRYGYTF
NA	once	TRBV30	TRBJ1-5	CAWTPTRRSQGPQHF
TRBD1	NA	TRBV5-4	TRBJ2-7	CASSLTGTGSYEQYF
TRBD2	NA	TRBV6-5	TRBJ2-7	CASSYSGLAGAEQYF
NA	NA	TRBV14	TRBJ1-2	CASSQDFGDGYTF
NA	few	TRBV2	TRBJ1-5	CASSMTGHNQPQHF